Sequencing of this T cell receptor (beta chain) was carried out in a study of CD8+ T cells in alopecia areata. Study summary: A regimen of oral tofacitinib, 5 to 10 mg twice daily, was given to treated patients. Severity in treated patients was scored by percentage of scalp area affected.

Extraction of RNA preceded its reverse transcription into cDNA, which served as the sequencing template. The assay was immunoSEQ multiplex PCR, and TCRdb's table has in-frame clones only and misses some. The top ten hold around 15% of the sample, which has 150,000 to 200,000 clones, around 58% seen once. Overall study results and limits: Scalp and blood retained many expanded lesional clones during tofacitinib. Scalp clonality, along with expanded CD8+ clones among the top 100, was significantly decreased by tofacitinib.

This CDR3 has 15 amino acids. Trimming cost V 6 bases and J 5 bases; bases outside gene matches: 10. Looked up from germline, CDR1 is SQVTM and CDR2 is ANQGSEA. The treatment denotes: oral pan-JAK inhibitor, 5-10 mg twice daily. This clone occurred a few times. The antigen remains unidentified. The rearrangement joins TRBV29-1 to TRBJ2-3; 11 bases fit TRBD2. The source material was CD4+ T cells sorted from blood, sampled at week 56, from a patient treated with tofacitinib. This clonotype originated in a human donor with alopecia areata. The DNA for the CDR3 is TGCAGCGTGGGTTTAGCGGGGGGGCCGGGAGATACGCAGTATTTT. Translation gives CSVGLAGGPGDTQYF.